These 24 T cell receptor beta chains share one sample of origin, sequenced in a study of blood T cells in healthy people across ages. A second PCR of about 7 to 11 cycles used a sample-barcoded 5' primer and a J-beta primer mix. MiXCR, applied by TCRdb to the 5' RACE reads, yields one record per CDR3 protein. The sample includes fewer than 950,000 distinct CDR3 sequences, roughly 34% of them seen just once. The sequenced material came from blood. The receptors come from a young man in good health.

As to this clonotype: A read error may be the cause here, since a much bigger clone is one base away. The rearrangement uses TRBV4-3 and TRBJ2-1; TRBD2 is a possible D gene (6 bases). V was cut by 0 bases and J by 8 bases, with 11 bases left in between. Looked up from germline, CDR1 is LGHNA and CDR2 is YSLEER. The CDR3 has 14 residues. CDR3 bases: TGCGCCAGCAGCCAAGAGGAGGGGATTTATGAGCAGTTCTTC. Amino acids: CASSQEEGIYEQFF.

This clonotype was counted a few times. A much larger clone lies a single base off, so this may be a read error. The CDR3 region has the DNA TGTGCCAGCAGCGTGGGCCGGGGGAATGAGCAGTTCTTC. It encodes CASSVGRGNEQFF. V and J are TRBV5-6 and TRBJ2-1; D is perhaps TRBD2 (6 bases). V lost 4 bases and J lost 7, with 12 bases in between. CDR1 and CDR2 from the germline V gene are SGHDT and YYEEEE. The CDR3 contains 13 residues.

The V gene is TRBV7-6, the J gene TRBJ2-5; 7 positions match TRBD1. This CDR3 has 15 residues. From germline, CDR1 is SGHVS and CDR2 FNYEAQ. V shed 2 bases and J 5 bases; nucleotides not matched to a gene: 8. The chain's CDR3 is CASSLRRDRVETQYF. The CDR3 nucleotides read TGTGCCAGCAGCTTACGTCGTGACAGGGTTGAGACCCAGTACTTC.

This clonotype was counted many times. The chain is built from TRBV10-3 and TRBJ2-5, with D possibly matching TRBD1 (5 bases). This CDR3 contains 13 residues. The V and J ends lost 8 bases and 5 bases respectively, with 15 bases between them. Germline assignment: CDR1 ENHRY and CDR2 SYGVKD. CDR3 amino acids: CAIGAGLRETQYF. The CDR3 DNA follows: TGTGCCATCGGAGCAGGGTTGAGGGAGACCCAGTACTTC.

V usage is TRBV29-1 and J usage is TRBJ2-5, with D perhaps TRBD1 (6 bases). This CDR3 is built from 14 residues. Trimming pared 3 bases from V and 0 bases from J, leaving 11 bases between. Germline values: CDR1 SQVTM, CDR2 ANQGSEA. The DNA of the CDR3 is TGCAGCGTTGAGAGGACAGAGTACCAAGAGACCCAGTACTTC. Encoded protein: CSVERTEYQETQYF.

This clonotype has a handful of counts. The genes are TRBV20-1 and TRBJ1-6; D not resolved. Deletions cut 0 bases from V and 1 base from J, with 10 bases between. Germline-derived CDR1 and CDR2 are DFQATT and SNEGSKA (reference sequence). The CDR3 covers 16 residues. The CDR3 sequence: CSARDGRLSYNSPLHF. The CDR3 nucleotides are TGCAGTGCTAGAGATGGCAGGCTGTCCTATAATTCACCCCTCCACTTT.

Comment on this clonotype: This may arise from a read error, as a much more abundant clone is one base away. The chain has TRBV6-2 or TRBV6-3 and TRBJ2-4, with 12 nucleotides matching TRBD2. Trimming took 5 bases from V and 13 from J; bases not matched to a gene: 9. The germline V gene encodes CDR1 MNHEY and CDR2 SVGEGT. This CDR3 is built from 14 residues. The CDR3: CASSGTSGYNEQYF. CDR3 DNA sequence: TGTGCCAGCAGTGGGACTAGCGGGTACAATGAGCAGTACTTC.

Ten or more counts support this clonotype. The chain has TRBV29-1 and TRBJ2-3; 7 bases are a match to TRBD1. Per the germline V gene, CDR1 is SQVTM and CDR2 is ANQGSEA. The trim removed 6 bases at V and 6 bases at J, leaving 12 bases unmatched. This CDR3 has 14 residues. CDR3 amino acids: CSVGTADYRDTQYF. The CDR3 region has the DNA TGCAGCGTAGGGACAGCGGATTACAGGGATACGCAGTATTTT.

The CDR3 nucleotides read TGTGCCAGCGCAAAGCGGGGCGGAGAAAGCGCCCAGTATTTT. This gives the protein CASAKRGGESAQYF. V usage is TRBV27 and J usage is TRBJ2-3; TRBD2 matches at 7 bases. This CDR3 region has 14 residues. With 8 bases clipped from V and 12 bases from J, the junction kept 17 bases outside the gene matches. Germline V gives CDR1 MNHEY, CDR2 SMNVEV (reference sequence).

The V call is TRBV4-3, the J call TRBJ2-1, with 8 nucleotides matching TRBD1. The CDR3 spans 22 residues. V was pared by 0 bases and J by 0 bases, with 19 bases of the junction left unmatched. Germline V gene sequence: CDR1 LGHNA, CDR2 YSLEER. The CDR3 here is CASSQDDAGLDRGLSSYNEQFF. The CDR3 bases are TGCGCCAGCAGCCAAGATGACGCCGGGTTAGACAGGGGCTTGAGCTCCTACAATGAGCAGTTCTTC.

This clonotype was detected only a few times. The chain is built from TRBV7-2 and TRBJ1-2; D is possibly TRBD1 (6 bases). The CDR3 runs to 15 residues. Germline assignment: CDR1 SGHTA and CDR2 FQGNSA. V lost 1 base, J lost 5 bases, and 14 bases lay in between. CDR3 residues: CASSLGGPRSYGYTF. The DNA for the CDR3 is TGTGCCAGCAGCTTAGGGGGGCCACGCTCTTATGGCTACACCTTC.

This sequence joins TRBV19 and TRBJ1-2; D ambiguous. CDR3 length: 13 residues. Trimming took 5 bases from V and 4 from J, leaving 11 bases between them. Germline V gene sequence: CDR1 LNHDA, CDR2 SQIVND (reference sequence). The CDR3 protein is CASSPTPGYGYTF. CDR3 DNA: TGTGCCAGTAGTCCCACCCCCGGCTATGGCTACACCTTC.

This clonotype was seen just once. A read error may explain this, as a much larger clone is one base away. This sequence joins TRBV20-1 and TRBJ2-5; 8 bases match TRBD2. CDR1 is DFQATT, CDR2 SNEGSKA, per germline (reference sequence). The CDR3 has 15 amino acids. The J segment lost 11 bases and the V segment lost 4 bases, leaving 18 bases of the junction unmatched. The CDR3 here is CSAKAAGELHNEQYF. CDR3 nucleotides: TGCAGTGCTAAGGCAGCGGGGGAACTCCACAATGAGCAGTACTTC.

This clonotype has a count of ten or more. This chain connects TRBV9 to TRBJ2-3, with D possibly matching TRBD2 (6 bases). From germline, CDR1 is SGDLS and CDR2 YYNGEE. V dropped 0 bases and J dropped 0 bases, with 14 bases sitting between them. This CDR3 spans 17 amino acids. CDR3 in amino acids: CASSVAGVLSSTDTQYF. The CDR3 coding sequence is TGTGCCAGCAGCGTAGCGGGGGTACTATCTAGCACAGATACGCAGTATTTT.

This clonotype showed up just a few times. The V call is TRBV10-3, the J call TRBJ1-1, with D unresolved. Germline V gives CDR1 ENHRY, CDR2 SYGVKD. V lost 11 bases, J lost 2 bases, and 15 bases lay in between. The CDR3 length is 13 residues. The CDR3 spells CALKDGLNTEAFF. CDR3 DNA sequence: TGTGCCTTGAAAGACGGATTAAACACTGAAGCTTTCTTT.

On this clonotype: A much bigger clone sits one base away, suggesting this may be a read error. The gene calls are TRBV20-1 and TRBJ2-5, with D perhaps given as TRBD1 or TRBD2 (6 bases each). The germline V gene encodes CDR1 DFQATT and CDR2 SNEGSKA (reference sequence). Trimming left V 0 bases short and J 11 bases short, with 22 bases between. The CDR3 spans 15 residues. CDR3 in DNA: TGCAGTGCTAGAGATAGGGGGGTAGGGAACAATGAGCAGTACTTC. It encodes CSARDRGVGNNEQYF.

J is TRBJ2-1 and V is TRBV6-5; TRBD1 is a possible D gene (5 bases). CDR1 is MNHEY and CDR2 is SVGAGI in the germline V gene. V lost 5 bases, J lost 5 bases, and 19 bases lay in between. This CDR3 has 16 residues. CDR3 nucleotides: TGTGCCAGCAGTCCTCAGGGTGATTTTTCCAACAATGAGCAGTTCTTC. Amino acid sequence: CASSPQGDFSNNEQFF.

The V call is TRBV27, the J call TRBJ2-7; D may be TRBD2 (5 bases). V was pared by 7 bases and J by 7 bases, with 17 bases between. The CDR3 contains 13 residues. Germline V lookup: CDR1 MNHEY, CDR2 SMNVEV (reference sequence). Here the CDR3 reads CASKIPEDREQYF. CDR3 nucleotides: TGTGCCAGCAAAATCCCGGAGGATAGGGAGCAGTACTTC.

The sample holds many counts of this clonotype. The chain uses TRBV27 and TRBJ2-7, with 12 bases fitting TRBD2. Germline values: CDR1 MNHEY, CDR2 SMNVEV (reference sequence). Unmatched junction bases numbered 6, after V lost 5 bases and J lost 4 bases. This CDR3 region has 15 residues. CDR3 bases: TGTGCCAGCAGTCTACTAGCGGGGGGATTATACGAGCAGTACTTC. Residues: CASSLLAGGLYEQYF.

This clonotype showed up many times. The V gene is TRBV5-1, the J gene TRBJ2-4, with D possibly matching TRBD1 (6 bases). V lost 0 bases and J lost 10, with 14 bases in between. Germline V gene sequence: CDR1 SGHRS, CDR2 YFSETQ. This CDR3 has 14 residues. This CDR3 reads CASSLGSDRDIQYF. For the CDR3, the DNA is TGCGCCAGCAGCTTGGGATCGGACAGAGATATTCAGTACTTC.

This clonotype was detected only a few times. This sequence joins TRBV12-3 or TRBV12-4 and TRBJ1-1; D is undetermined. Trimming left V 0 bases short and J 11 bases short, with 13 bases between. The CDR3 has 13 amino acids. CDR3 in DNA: TGTGCCAGCAGTTTAGCGGGCCCCTCTTCTGCTTTCTTT. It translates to CASSLAGPSSAFF.

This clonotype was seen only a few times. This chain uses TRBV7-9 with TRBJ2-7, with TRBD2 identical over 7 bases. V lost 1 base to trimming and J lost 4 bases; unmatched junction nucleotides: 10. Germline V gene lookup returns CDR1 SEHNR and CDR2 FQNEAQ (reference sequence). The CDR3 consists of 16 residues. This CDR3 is CASSLGSAFGGYEQYF. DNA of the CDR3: TGTGCCAGCAGCTTAGGATCGGCATTCGGGGGGTACGAGCAGTACTTC.

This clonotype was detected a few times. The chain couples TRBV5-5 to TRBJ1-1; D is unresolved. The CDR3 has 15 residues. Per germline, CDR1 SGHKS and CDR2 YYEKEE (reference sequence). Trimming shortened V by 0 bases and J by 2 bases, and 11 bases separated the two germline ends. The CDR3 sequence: CASSLAARTNTEAFF. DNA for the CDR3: TGTGCCAGCAGCTTGGCGGCCAGAACTAACACTGAAGCTTTCTTT.

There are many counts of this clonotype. For the CDR3, the DNA is TGTGCCAACTTAGGGGAAATAAACTTGGTTGCAGATACGCAGTATTTT. Encoded protein: CANLGEINLVADTQYF. J is TRBJ2-3 and V is TRBV21-1; TRBD1 is taken as the D call from the table, unchecked against the DNA. TRBV21-1 is tagged as a pseudogene. This CDR3 has 16 residues.